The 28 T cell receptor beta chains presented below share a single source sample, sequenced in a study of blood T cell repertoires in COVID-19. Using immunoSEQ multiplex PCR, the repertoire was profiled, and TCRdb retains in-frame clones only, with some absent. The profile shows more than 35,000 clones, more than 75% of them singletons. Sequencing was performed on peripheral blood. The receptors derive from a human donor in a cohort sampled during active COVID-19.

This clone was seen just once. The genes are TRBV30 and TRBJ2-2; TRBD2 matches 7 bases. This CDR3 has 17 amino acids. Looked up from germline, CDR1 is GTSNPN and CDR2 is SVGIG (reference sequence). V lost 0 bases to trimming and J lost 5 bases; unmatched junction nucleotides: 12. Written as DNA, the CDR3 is TGTGCCTGGAGTGTACTTCGAGCGGGGCTTGGGACCGGGGAGCTGTTTTTT. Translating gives CAWSVLRAGLGTGELFF.

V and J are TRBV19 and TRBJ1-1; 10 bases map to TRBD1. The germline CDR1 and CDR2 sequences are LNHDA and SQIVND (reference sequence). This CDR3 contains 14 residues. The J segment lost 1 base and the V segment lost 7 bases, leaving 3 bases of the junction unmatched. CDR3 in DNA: TGTGCCAGTACTTGGGACAGGGGGAACACTGAAGCTTTCTTT. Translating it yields CASTWDRGNTEAFF.

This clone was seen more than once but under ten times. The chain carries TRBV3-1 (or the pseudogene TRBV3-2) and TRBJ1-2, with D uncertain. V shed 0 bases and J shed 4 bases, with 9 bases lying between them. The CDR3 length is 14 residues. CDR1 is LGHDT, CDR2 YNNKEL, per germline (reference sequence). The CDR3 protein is CASSQEPSGYGYTF. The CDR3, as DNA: TGTGCCAGCAGCCAAGAACCGAGCGGCTATGGCTACACCTTC.

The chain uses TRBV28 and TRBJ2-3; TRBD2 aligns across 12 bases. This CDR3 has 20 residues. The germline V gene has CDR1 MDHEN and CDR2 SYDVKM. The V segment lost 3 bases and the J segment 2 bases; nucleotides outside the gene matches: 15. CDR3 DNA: TGTGCCAGCAGTTTCATACCCCTGCGGGGACTAGCGGGCTTCACAGATACGCAGTATTTT. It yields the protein CASSFIPLRGLAGFTDTQYF.

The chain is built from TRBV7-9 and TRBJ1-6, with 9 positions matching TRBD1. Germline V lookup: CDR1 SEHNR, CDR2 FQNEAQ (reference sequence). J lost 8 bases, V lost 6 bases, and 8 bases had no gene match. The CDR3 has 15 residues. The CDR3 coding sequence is TGTGCCAGCAGGCCCGACAGGGGGAAGCATTCACCCCTCCACTTT. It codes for CASRPDRGKHSPLHF. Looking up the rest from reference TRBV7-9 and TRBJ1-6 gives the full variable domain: DTGVSQNPRHKITKRGQNVTFRCDPISEHNRLYWYRQTLGQGPEFLTYFQNEAQLEKSRLLSDRFSAERPKGSFSTLEIQRTEQGDSAMYLCASRPDRGKHSPLHFGNGTRLTVT.

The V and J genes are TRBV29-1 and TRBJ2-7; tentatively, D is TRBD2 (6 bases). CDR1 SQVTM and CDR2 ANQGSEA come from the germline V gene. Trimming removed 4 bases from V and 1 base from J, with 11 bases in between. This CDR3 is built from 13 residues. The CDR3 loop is CSVGLAYSYEQYF. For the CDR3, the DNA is TGCAGCGTTGGGCTAGCGTATTCCTACGAGCAGTACTTC.

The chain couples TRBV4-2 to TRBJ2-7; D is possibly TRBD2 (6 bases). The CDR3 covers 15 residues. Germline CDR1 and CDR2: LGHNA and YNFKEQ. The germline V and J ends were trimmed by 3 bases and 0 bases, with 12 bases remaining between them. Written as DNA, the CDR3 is TGTGCCAGCAGCCAGTTAGCGGAGAGCTCCTACGAGCAGTACTTC. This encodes CASSQLAESSYEQYF.

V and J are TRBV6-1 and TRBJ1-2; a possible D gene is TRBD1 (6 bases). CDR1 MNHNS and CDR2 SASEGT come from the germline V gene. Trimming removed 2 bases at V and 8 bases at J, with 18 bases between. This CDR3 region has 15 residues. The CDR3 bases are TGTGCCAGCAGTGAATGGGACACCTTTGGGTCCGGCTACACCTTC. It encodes CASSEWDTFGSGYTF.

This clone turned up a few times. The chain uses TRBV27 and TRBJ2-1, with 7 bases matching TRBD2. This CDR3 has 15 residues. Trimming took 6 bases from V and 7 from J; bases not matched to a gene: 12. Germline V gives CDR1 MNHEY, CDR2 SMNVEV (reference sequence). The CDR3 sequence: CASSRSSGMSNEQFF. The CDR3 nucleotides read TGTGCCAGCAGCCGCTCTAGCGGAATGAGTAATGAGCAGTTCTTC.

This chain's CDR3 is CASSLVSSRSSYNEQFF. The DNA of the CDR3 is TGTGCCAGCAGCTTGGTTTCTAGCCGAAGCTCCTACAATGAGCAGTTCTTC. This chain joins TRBV5-6 and TRBJ2-1; a possible D gene is TRBD2 (5 bases). Trimming shortened V by 0 bases and J by 0 bases, and 13 bases separated the two germline ends. Per the germline V gene, CDR1 is SGHDT and CDR2 is YYEEEE. There are 17 residues in the CDR3.

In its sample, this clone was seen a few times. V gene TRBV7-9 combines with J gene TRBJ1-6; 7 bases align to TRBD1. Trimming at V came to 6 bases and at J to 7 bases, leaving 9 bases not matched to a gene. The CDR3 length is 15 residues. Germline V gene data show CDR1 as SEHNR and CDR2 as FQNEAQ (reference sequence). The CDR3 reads CASRDLGTANSPLHF. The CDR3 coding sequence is TGTGCCAGCAGGGATTTGGGGACAGCAAATTCACCCCTCCACTTT.

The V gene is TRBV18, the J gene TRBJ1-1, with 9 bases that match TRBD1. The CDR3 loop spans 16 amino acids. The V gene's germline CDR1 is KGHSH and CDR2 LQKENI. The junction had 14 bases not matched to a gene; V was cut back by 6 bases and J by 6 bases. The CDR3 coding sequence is TGTGCCAGCTCCCTAACCGGGACAGGGATGAGGGCTGAAGCTTTCTTT. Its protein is CASSLTGTGMRAEAFF.

The CDR3 sequence: CASSLGPGGSYNEQFF. The CDR3 DNA is TGTGCCAGCAGCTTAGGTCCAGGGGGCTCCTACAATGAGCAGTTCTTC. This chain connects TRBV7-2 to TRBJ2-1, with TRBD1 matching over 7 bases. The V segment lost 1 base and the J segment 0 bases; nucleotides outside the gene matches: 3. CDR3 size: 16 residues. The germline V gene has CDR1 SGHTA and CDR2 FQGNSA.

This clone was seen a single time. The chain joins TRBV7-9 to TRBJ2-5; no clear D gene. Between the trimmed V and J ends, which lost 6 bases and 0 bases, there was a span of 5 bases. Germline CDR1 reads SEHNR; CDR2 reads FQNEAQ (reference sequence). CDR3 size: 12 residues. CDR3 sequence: CASSYHQETQYF. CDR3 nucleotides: TGTGCCAGCAGTTATCACCAAGAGACCCAGTACTTC.

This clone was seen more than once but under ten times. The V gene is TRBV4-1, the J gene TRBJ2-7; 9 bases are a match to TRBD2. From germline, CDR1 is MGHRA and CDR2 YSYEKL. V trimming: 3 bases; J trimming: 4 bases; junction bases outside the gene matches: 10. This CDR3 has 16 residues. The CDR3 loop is CASSHKTAGGRYEQYF. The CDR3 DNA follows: TGCGCCAGCAGCCACAAGACTGCGGGAGGGCGTTACGAGCAGTACTTC.

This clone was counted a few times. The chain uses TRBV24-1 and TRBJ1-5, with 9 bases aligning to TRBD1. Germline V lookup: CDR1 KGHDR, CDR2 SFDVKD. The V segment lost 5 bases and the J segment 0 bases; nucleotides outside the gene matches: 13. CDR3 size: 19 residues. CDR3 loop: CATSASGDREDYSNQPQHF. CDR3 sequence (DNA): TGTGCCACCAGTGCCTCCGGGGACAGGGAGGATTATAGCAATCAGCCCCAGCATTTT.

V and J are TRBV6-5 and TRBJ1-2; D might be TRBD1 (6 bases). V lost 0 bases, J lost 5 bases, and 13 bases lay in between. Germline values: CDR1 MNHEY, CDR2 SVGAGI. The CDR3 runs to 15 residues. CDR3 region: CASSYSRGRGYGYTF. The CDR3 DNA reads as TGTGCCAGCAGTTACTCTCGGGGCAGGGGATATGGCTACACCTTC.

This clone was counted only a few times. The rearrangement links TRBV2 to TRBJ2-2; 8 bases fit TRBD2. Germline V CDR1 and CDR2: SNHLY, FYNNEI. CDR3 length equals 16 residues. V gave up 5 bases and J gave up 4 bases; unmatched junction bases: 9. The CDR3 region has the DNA TGTGCCAGCAGTTCCTTCGGACTAGCCTCCACCGGGGAGCTGTTTTTT. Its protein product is CASSSFGLASTGELFF.

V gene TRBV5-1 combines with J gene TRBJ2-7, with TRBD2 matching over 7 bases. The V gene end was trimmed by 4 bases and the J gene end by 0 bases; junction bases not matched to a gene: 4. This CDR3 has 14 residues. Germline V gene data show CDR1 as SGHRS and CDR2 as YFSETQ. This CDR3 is CASSGTSDSYEQYF. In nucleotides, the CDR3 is TGCGCCAGCAGCGGTACTAGCGACTCCTACGAGCAGTACTTC.

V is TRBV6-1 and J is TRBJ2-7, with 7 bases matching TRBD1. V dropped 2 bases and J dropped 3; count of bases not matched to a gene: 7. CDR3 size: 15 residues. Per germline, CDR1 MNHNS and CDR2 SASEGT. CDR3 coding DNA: TGTGCCAGCAGTGAACAAAGTCGACAGGGCTACGAGCAGTACTTC. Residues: CASSEQSRQGYEQYF.

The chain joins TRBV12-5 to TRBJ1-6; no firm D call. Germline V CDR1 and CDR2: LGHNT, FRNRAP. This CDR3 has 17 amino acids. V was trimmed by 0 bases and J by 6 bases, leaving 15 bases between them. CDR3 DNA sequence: TGTGCTAGTGGTTTGGTATTGGTGCGGGAGACTAATTCACCCCTCCACTTT. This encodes CASGLVLVRETNSPLHF. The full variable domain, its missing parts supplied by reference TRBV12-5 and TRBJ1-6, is DARVTQTPRHKVTEMGQEVTMRCQPILGHNTVFWYRQTMMQGLELLAYFRNRAPLDDSGMPKDRFSAEMPDATLATLKIQPSEPRDSAVYFCASGLVLVRETNSPLHFGNGTRLTVT.

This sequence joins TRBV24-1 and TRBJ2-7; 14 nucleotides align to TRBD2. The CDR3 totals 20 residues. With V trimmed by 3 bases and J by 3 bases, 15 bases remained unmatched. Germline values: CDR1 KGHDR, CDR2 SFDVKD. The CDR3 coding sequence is TGTGCCACCAGTGATGACCCTCCGGGACTAGCGGGAGTCCCCTACTACGAGCAGTACTTC. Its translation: CATSDDPPGLAGVPYYEQYF.

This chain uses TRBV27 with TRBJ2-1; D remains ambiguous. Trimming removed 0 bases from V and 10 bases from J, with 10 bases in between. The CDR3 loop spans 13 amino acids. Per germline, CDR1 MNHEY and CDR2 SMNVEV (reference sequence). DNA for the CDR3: TGTGCCAGCAGTTTATCGAGGCCGGAGGAGCAGTTCTTC. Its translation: CASSLSRPEEQFF.

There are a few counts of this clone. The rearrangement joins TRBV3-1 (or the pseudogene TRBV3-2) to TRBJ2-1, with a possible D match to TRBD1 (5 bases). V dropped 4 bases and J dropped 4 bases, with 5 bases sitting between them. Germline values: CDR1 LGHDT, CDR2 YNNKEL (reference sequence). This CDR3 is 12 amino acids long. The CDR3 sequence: CASSRQYNEQFF. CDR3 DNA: TGTGCCAGCAGCCGACAGTACAATGAGCAGTTCTTC.

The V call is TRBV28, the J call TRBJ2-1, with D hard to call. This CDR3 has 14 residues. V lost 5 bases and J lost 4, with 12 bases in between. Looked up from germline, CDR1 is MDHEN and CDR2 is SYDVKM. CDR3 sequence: CASSALSEYNEQFF. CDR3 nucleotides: TGTGCCAGCAGTGCCCTGAGTGAATACAATGAGCAGTTCTTC. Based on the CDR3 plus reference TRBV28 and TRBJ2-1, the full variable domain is DVKVTQSSRYLVKRTGEKVFLECVQDMDHENMFWYRQDPGLGLRLIYFSYDVKMKEKGDIPEGYSVSREKKERFSLILESASTNQTSMYLCASSALSEYNEQFFGPGTRLTVL.

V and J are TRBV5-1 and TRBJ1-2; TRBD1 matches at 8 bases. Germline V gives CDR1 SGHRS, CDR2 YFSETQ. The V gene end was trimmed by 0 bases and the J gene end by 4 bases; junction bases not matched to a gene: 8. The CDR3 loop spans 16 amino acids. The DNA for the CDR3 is TGCGCCAGCAGCTTGGGGGGACAGGTGCCAGCCTATGGCTACACCTTC. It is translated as CASSLGGQVPAYGYTF.

This CDR3 is CASSTPGQLNQPQHF. CDR3 coding DNA: TGTGCCAGTAGTACCCCGGGACAGCTAAATCAGCCCCAGCATTTT. This rearrangement joins TRBV19 to TRBJ1-5; 7 nucleotides align to TRBD1. The germline V gene encodes CDR1 LNHDA and CDR2 SQIVND (reference sequence). V lost 4 bases, J lost 4 bases, and 7 bases stayed unmatched. CDR3 length: 15 residues.

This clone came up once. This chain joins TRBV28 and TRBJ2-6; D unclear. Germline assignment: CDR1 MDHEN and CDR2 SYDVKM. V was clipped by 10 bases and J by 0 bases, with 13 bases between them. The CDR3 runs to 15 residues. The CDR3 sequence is CATTPPSSGANVLTF. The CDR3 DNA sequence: TGTGCCACCACCCCTCCCAGCTCTGGGGCCAACGTCCTGACTTTC.